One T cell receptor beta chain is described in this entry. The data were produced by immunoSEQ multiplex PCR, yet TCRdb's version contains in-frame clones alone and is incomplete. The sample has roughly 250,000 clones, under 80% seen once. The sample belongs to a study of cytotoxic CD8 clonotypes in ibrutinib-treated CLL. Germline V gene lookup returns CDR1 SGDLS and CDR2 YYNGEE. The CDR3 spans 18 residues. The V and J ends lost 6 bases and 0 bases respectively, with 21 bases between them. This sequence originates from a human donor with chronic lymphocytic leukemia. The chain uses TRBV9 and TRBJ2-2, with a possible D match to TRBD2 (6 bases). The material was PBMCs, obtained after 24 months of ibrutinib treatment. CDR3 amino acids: CASNPRQTSTTNTGELFF. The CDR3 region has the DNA TGTGCCAGCAACCCCAGACAAACTAGCACAACGAACACCGGGGAGCTGTTTTTT.